A selection of T cell receptor beta chains follows, all from one sample in a study of T cells after yellow fever vaccination. MiXCR was run by TCRdb on the 5' RACE reads, yielding one entry per CDR3 protein. The table lists 200,000 to 300,000 distinct CDR3 sequences, 6.5% to 8.5% of them singletons. The sample in question was CD4+ T cells sorted from PBMCs, obtained 15 days after the yellow fever booster vaccination. The receptors come from a man aged 30 to 45 who received the YFV17D yellow fever vaccine. Each CDR3 is given with its conserved first and last residue. The order of the fields is J gene, D gene, CDR3 length, clone size, V gene, CDR3 DNA, CDR3 protein. D genes are given only for firm matches. Clone size is given for some rows only: seen once, a few or many times, or a class if the clone is expanded.

J: TRBJ1-4; D: .; length: 14; size: few; V: TRBV7-2; DNA: TGTGCCAGCAGCGTTACTCCGGGACTAGGAAAACTGTTTTTT; CDR3: CASSVTPGLGKLFF
J: TRBJ2-3; D: .; length: 15; size: many; V: TRBV2; DNA: TGTGCCAGCAGTGAGGCCAGGACACACACAGATACGCAGTATTTT; CDR3: CASSEARTHTDTQYF
J: TRBJ2-1; D: .; length: 11; size: .; V: TRBV24-1; DNA: TGTGCCACCAGAGGGTCCGGGGAGCAGTTCTTC; CDR3: CATRGSGEQFF
J: TRBJ1-4; D: TRBD1; length: 16; size: .; V: TRBV7-2; DNA: TGTGCCAGCAGCTTTTCCCCAGGGGGTGTGTTCGAAAAACTGTTTTTT; CDR3: CASSFSPGGVFEKLFF
J: TRBJ2-1; D: TRBD1; length: 15; size: many; V: TRBV12-3/TRBV12-4; DNA: TGTGCCAGCAGAGCCGGGACAGGGGGAAAAAATGAGCAGTTCTTC; CDR3: CASRAGTGGKNEQFF
J: TRBJ2-1; D: TRBD1; length: 15; size: .; V: TRBV20-1; DNA: TGCAGTGCAACAACCGGGACAGGGGGCAACAATGAGCAGTTCTTC; CDR3: CSATTGTGGNNEQFF
J: TRBJ2-3; D: .; length: 12; size: few; V: TRBV20-1; DNA: TGCAGTGCTGGCCGTGGCGCGGATACGCAGTATTTT; CDR3: CSAGRGADTQYF
J: TRBJ2-3; D: .; length: 14; size: many; V: TRBV10-3; DNA: TGTGCCATCAGTGAGGGAGGGCGTGCAGATACGCAGTATTTT; CDR3: CAISEGGRADTQYF
J: TRBJ2-7; D: .; length: 16; size: few; V: TRBV15; DNA: TGTGCCACCAGCAGAGCACCTACAGGGAGCTCCTACGAGCAGTACTTC; CDR3: CATSRAPTGSSYEQYF
J: TRBJ2-7; D: TRBD2; length: 15; size: many; V: TRBV6-5; DNA: TGTGCCAGCAGTTTCAGAAGTAGCGGGAGTGGGGAGCAGTACTTC; CDR3: CASSFRSSGSGEQYF
J: TRBJ2-7; D: .; length: 14; size: many; V: TRBV6-2/TRBV6-3; DNA: TGTGCCAGCAGTTACCACGACGGTTCCTACGAGCAGTACTTC; CDR3: CASSYHDGSYEQYF
J: TRBJ2-1; D: TRBD2; length: 15; size: many; V: TRBV12-3/TRBV12-4; DNA: TGTGCCAGCAGTTCCGACACTAGCGGGTACAATGAGCAGTTCTTC; CDR3: CASSSDTSGYNEQFF
J: TRBJ2-1; D: .; length: 16; size: few; V: TRBV7-9; DNA: TGTGCCAGCACCGAACAGTGGGTGTCCGTAAACAATGAGCAGTTCTTC; CDR3: CASTEQWVSVNNEQFF
J: TRBJ2-7; D: .; length: 14; size: .; V: TRBV21-1; DNA: TGTGCCAGCAACCACCCAGGATACTCCTACGAGCAGTACTTC; CDR3: CASNHPGYSYEQYF
J: TRBJ1-6; D: .; length: 12; size: few; V: TRBV20-1; DNA: TGCAGTAGCGGACAGTCGAATTCACCCCTCCACTTT; CDR3: CSSGQSNSPLHF
J: TRBJ1-6; D: .; length: 16; size: .; V: TRBV4-3; DNA: TGCGCCAGCAGCCACGCACGGACGGGAGTGAGCTCACCCCTCCACTTT; CDR3: CASSHARTGVSSPLHF
J: TRBJ2-5; D: .; length: 12; size: many; V: TRBV29-1; DNA: TGCAGCGTCCTTTCCGGGGGCGAGACCCAGTACTTC; CDR3: CSVLSGGETQYF
J: TRBJ1-1; D: .; length: 12; size: few; V: TRBV28; DNA: TGTGCCAGCAGTCCGGAGCTGGTGGAAGCTTTCTTT; CDR3: CASSPELVEAFF
J: TRBJ2-5; D: .; length: 11; size: .; V: TRBV20-1; DNA: TGCAGTGCTACCCTTGGGGAGACCCAGTACTTC; CDR3: CSATLGETQYF
J: TRBJ2-3; D: .; length: 13; size: few; V: TRBV3-1; DNA: TGTGCCAGCTCCCCAACCTACACAGATACGCAGTATTTT; CDR3: CASSPTYTDTQYF
J: TRBJ2-2; D: TRBD2; length: 15; size: few; V: TRBV15; DNA: TGTGCCACCAGCACCCTACCCCTAGCGGGAGGGGAGCTGTTTTTT; CDR3: CATSTLPLAGGELFF
J: TRBJ1-1; D: .; length: 13; size: few; V: TRBV15; DNA: TGTGCCACCAGCGCAGGGGTTAACACTGAAGCTTTCTTT; CDR3: CATSAGVNTEAFF
J: TRBJ2-1; D: .; length: 13; size: .; V: TRBV7-8; DNA: TGTGCCAGCAGCCAAATTGTGGAGGGCGAGCAGTTCTTC; CDR3: CASSQIVEGEQFF
J: TRBJ2-7; D: TRBD1; length: 16; size: .; V: TRBV6-5; DNA: TGTGCCAGCAGTTACAGGGTTACAGGGGAAAGCAACGAGCAGTACTTC; CDR3: CASSYRVTGESNEQYF
J: TRBJ2-5; D: .; length: 14; size: few; V: TRBV20-1; DNA: TGCAGTGCCGCCACGGGACACCCGGGAGAGACCCAGTACTTC; CDR3: CSAATGHPGETQYF
J: TRBJ2-7; D: TRBD2; length: 16; size: .; V: TRBV9; DNA: TGTGCCAGCAGCTACCGTAGCGGGAGGGGACTCCACGAGCAGTACTTC; CDR3: CASSYRSGRGLHEQYF
J: TRBJ2-2; D: TRBD2; length: 16; size: .; V: TRBV10-1; DNA: TGCGCCAGCAGTCCCCGGACGGCTAGCGGGTCCGGGGAGCTGTTTTTT; CDR3: CASSPRTASGSGELFF
J: TRBJ1-5; D: .; length: 13; size: many; V: TRBV20-1; DNA: TGCAGTGCTAGAGATCTGATGTCAGGGCCCCAGCATTTT; CDR3: CSARDLMSGPQHF
J: TRBJ1-2; D: .; length: 14; size: many; V: TRBV5-5; DNA: TGTGCCAGCAGCCGGGACTCCTATCCCAGCGGCTACACCTTC; CDR3: CASSRDSYPSGYTF
J: TRBJ2-3; D: .; length: 13; size: .; V: TRBV20-1; DNA: TGCAGTGCTAGAAGAACCCACACAGATACGCAGTATTTT; CDR3: CSARRTHTDTQYF
J: TRBJ2-7; D: TRBD2; length: 13; size: many; V: TRBV5-1; DNA: TGCGCCAGCAGCGATGGGACTAGCCGCGAGCAGTACTTC; CDR3: CASSDGTSREQYF
J: TRBJ2-3; D: TRBD1; length: 14; size: few; V: TRBV12-3/TRBV12-4; DNA: TGTGCCAGCAGCCTGACAGGGCGCACAGATACGCAGTATTTT; CDR3: CASSLTGRTDTQYF
J: TRBJ2-3; D: .; length: 17; size: many; V: TRBV5-6; DNA: TGTGCCAGCAGCTTGAAATTGGTCGGAGCCTTCACAGATACGCAGTATTTT; CDR3: CASSLKLVGAFTDTQYF
J: TRBJ2-1; D: .; length: 15; size: .; V: TRBV5-1; DNA: TGCGCCAGCAGCTTGCCCAGTTATACCTTCAATGAGCAGTTCTTC; CDR3: CASSLPSYTFNEQFF
J: TRBJ2-2; D: TRBD1; length: 13; size: .; V: TRBV20-1; DNA: TGCAGTGCTAGCACAGGGGACACCGGGGAGCTGTTTTTT; CDR3: CSASTGDTGELFF
J: TRBJ2-1; D: TRBD1; length: 16; size: few; V: TRBV6-5; DNA: TGTGCCAGCAGTTACGGTAGCAGGGGGCCCTACAATGAGCAGTTCTTC; CDR3: CASSYGSRGPYNEQFF
J: TRBJ2-7; D: .; length: 13; size: many; V: TRBV6-6; DNA: TGTGCCAGCAGTCGAAGAGGGGGATACGAGCAGTACTTC; CDR3: CASSRRGGYEQYF
J: TRBJ2-2; D: TRBD2; length: 15; size: few; V: TRBV6-2/TRBV6-3; DNA: TGTGCCAGCGGGCCGGGACTAGGAGATACCGGGGAGCTGTTTTTT; CDR3: CASGPGLGDTGELFF
J: TRBJ2-1; D: TRBD2; length: 16; size: few; V: TRBV20-1; DNA: TGCAGTGCTAGAGGTCAGGAAGGGACTAGTATTAATGAGCAGTTCTTC; CDR3: CSARGQEGTSINEQFF
J: TRBJ2-5; D: .; length: 13; size: .; V: TRBV2; DNA: TGTGCCAGCACGACAGGGACTTGGGAGACCCAGTACTTC; CDR3: CASTTGTWETQYF